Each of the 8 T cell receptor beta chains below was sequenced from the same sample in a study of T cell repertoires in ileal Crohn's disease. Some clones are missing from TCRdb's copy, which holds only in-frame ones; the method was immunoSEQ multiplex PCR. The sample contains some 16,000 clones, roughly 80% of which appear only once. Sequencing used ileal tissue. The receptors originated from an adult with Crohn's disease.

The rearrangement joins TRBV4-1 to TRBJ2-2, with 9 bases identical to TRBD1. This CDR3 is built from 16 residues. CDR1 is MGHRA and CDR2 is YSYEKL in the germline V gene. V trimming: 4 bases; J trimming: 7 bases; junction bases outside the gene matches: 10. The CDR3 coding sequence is TGCGCCAGCAGCCCGGGACAGGGATATGGGGTCGGGGAGCTGTTTTTT. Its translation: CASSPGQGYGVGELFF.

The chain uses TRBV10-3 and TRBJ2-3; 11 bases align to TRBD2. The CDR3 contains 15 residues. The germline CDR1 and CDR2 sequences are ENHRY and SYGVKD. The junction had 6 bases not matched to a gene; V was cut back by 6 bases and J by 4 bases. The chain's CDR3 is CAISDSSGGPDTQYF. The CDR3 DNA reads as TGTGCCATCAGCGATTCTAGCGGGGGGCCAGATACGCAGTATTTT.

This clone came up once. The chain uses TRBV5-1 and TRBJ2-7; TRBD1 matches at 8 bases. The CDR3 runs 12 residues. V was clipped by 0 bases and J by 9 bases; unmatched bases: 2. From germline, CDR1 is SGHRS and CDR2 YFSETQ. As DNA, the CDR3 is TGCGCCAGCAGCTTGGAGCAGGGGGCGCAGTACTTC. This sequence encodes CASSLEQGAQYF. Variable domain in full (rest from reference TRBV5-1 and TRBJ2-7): KAGVTQTPRYLIKTRGQQVTLSCSPISGHRSVSWYQQTPGQGLQFLFEYFSETQRNKGNFPGRFSGRQFSNSRSEMNVSTLELGDSALYLCASSLEQGAQYFGPGTRLTVT.

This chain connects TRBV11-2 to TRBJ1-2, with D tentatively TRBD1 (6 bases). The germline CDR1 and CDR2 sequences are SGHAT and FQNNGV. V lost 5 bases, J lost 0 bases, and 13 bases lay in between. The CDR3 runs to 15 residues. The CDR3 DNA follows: TGTGCCAGCAGCCGAAACAGGGCCACTAACTATGGCTACACCTTC. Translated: CASSRNRATNYGYTF.

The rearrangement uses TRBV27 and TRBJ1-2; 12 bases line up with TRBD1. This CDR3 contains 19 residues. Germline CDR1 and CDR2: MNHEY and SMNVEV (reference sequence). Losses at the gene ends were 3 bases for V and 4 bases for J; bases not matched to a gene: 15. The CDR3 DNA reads TGTGCCAGCAGTTTTACTCCCGGGACAGGGGGCGCAAATTCCTATGGCTACACCTTC. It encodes CASSFTPGTGGANSYGYTF.

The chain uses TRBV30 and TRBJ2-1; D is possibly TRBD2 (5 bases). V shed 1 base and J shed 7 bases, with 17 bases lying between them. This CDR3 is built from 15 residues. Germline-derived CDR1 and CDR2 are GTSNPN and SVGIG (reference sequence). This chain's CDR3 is CAWSDRLPGKNEQFF. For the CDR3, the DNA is TGTGCCTGGAGTGACAGACTACCGGGGAAAAATGAGCAGTTCTTC.

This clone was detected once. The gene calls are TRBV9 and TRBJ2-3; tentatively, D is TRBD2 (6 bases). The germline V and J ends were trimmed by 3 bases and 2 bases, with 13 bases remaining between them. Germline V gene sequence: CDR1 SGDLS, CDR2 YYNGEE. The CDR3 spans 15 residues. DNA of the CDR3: TGTGCCAGCAGCGAGGGACTCTCCGACACAGATACGCAGTATTTT. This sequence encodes CASSEGLSDTDTQYF.

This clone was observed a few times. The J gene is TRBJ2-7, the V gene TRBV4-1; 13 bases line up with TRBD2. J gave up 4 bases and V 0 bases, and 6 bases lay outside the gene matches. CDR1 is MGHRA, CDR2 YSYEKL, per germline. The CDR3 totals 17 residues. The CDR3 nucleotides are TGCGCCAGCAGCCAAGAGTCAGGGACTAGCGGGGTTTACGAGCAGTACTTC. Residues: CASSQESGTSGVYEQYF.